One T cell receptor beta chain is described in this entry. What it binds is not known. This clone may be a read error of a much larger clone one base away. The data derive from a study of identical twins. Trimming pared 3 bases from V and 2 bases from J, leaving 5 bases between. The length of the CDR3 is 12 residues. The germline CDR1 and CDR2 sequences are DFQATT and SNEGSKA (reference sequence). Study outcomes and limitations: Findings came from cross-sectional statistics, without long-term follow-up of donors.

A universal primer site was created by template switching, with the cDNA bearing unique molecular identifiers. Each CDR3 protein gets one entry after TCRdb re-called the 5' RACE reads with MiXCR. The table includes more than 650,000 distinct CDR3 sequences, 5.5% to 7.5% detected once. The sequenced sample was naive T cells sorted from blood. This chain links TRBV20-1 with TRBJ1-5; unclear D gene. This clonotype originated in a man in his late teens or twenties in good health. The CDR3 DNA sequence: TGCAGTGCTAGTAATGGCAATCAGCCCCAGCATTTT. Amino acids: CSASNGNQPQHF.